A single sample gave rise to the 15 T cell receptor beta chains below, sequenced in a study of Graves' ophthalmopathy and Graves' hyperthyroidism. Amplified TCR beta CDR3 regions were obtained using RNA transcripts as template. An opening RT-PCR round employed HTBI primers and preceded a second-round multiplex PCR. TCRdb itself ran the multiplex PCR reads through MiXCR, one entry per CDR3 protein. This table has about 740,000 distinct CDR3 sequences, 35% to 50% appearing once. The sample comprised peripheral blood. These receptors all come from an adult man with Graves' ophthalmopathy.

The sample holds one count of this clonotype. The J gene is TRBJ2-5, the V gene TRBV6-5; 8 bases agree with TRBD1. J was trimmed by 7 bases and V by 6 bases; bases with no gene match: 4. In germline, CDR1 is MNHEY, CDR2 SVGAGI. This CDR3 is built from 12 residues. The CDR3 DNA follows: TGTGCCAGCAGAGGACAGGGCGTGACCCAGTACTTC. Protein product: CASRGQGVTQYF.

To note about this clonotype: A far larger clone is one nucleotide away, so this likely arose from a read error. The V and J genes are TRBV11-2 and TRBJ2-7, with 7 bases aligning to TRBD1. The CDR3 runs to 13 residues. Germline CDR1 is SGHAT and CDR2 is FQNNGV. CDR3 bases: TGTGGCAGCAGCAGGGACAGCTCCTACGAGCAGTACTTC. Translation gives CGSSRDSSYEQYF.

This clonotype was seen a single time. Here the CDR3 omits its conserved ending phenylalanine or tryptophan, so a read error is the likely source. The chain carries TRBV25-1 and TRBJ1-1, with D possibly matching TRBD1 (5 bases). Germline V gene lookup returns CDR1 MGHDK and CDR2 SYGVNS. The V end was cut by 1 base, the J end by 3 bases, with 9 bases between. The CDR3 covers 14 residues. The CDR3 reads CASSESGRDTEAFI. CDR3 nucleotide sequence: TGTGCCAGCAGTGAATCTGGCAGGGACACTGAAGCTTTCATT.

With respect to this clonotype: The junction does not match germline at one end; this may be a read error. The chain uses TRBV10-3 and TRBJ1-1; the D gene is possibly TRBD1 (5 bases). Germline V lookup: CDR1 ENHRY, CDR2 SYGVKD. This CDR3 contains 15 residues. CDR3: CASSYSKLGGTEAFF. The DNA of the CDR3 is TGTGCCAGCAGTTACTCGAAACTTGGGGGAACTGAAGCTTTCTTT.

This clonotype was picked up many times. The CDR3 sequence is CASSQVGGRSPLHF. CDR3 nucleotide sequence: TGTGCCAGCAGCCAAGTAGGGGGCAGGTCACCCCTCCACTTT. The V gene is TRBV16, the J gene TRBJ1-6, with TRBD1 matching over 7 bases. The junction had 5 bases not matched to a gene; V was cut back by 2 bases and J by 10 bases. Germline V CDR1 and CDR2: KGHSY, FQNENV. The CDR3 is 14 amino acids.

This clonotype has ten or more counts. Here the CDR3 reads CATSRAKGTGQETQYF. DNA of the CDR3: TGTGCCACCAGCAGAGCGAAAGGAACAGGGCAAGAGACCCAGTACTTC. The V and J genes are TRBV15 and TRBJ2-5; tentative D call: TRBD1 (6 bases). V dropped 1 base and J dropped 2 bases, with 14 bases sitting between them. Germline CDR1 reads LNHNV; CDR2 reads YYDKDF (reference sequence). The CDR3 runs to 16 residues.

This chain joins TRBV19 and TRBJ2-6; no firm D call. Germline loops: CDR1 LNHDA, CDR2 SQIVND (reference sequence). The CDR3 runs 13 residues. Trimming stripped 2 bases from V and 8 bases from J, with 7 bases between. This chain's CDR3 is CASSISRTNVLTF. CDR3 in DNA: TGTGCCAGTAGTATATCTAGGACCAACGTCCTGACTTTC.

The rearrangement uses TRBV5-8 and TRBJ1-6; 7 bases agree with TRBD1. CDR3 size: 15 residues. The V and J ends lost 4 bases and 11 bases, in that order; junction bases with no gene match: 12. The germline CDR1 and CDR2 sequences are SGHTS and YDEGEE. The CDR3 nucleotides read TGTGCCAGCAGCGCTACGACAGGGATCGGGACACCCCTCCACTTT. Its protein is CASSATTGIGTPLHF.

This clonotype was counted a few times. The CDR3 here is CASSSSGLPEAFF. As DNA, the CDR3 is TGTGCCAGCAGCTCATCAGGGTTACCTGAAGCTTTCTTT. The rearrangement links TRBV7-9 to TRBJ1-1, with D perhaps matching TRBD1 (5 bases). The V end lost 4 bases, the J end lost 6 bases, and 12 bases lay between the germline ends. CDR1 and CDR2 from the germline V gene are SEHNR and FQNEAQ (reference sequence). This CDR3 region has 13 residues. Together with reference TRBV7-9 and TRBJ1-1, the CDR3 gives the full variable domain: DTGVSQNPRHKITKRGQNVTFRCDPISEHNRLYWYRQTLGQGPEFLTYFQNEAQLEKSRLLSDRFSAERPKGSFSTLEIQRTEQGDSAMYLCASSSSGLPEAFFGQGTRLTVV.

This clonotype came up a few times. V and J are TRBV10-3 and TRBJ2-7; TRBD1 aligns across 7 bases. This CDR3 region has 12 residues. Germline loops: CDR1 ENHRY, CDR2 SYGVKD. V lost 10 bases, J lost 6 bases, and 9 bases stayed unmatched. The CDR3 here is CASSRTGSEQYF. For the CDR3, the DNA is TGTGCCAGCAGCAGGACAGGAAGCGAGCAGTACTTC.

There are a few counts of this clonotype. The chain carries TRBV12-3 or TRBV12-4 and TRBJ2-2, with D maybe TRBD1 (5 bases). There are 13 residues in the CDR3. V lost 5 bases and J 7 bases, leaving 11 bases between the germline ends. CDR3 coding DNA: TGTGCCAGCAGTCCAAGGGGAAACGGGGAGCTGTTTTTT. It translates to CASSPRGNGELFF.

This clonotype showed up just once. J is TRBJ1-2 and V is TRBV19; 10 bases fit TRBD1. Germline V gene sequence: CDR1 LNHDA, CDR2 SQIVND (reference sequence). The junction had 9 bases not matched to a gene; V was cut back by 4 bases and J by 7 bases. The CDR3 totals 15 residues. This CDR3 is CASSTLGQGVIGYTF. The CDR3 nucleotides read TGTGCCAGTAGTACCCTTGGACAGGGGGTTATTGGCTACACCTTC.

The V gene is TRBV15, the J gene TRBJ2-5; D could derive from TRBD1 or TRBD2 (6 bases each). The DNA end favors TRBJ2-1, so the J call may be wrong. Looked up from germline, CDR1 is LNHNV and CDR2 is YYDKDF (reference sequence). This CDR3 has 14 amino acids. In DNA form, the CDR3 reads TGTGCCACCCAGAACGGGGGCGCCTACAATGAGCAGTTCTTC. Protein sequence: CATQNGGAYNEQFF.

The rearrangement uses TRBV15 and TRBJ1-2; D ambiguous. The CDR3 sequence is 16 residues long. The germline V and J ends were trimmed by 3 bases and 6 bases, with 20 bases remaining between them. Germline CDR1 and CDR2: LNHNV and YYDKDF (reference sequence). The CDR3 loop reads CATSSLREVRADGYTF. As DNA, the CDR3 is TGTGCCACCAGCAGCCTCCGGGAGGTACGCGCGGATGGCTACACCTTC.

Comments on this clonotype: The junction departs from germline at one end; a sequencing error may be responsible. DNA of the CDR3: TGTGCCAGCAGCCTCCTTAAATCTGGGGCCAACGTCCTGACTTTC. Residues: CASSLLKSGANVLTF. The chain recombines TRBV5-1 with TRBJ2-6; D not resolved. This CDR3 spans 15 amino acids. Germline CDR1 and CDR2: SGHRS and YFSETQ.